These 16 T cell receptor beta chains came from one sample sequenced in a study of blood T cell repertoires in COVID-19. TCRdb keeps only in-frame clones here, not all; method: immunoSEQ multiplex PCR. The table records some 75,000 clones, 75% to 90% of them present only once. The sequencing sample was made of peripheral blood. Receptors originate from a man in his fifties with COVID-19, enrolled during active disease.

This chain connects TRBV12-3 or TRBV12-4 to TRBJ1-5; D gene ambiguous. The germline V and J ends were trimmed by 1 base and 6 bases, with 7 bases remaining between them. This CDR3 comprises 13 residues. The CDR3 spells CASSLGGIQPQHF. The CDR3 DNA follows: TGTGCCAGCAGTTTAGGAGGGATTCAGCCCCAGCATTTT.

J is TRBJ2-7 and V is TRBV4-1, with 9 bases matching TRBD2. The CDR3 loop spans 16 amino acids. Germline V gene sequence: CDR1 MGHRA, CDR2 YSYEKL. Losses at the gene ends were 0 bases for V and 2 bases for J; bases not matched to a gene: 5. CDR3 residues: CASSQDLTSGPYEQYF. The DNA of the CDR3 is TGCGCCAGCAGCCAAGACCTGACTAGCGGCCCCTACGAGCAGTACTTC.

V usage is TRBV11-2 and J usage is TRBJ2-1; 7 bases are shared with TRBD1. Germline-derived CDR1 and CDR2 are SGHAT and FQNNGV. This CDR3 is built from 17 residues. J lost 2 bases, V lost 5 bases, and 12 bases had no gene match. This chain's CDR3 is CASSLLASGTAYNEQFF. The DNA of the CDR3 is TGTGCCAGCAGCCTATTAGCCTCAGGGACAGCCTACAATGAGCAGTTCTTC.

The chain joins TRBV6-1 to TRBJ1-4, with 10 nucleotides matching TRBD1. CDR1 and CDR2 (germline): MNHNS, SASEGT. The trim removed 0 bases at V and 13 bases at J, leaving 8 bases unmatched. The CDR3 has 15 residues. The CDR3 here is CASSEALGQGLVLFF. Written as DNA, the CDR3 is TGTGCCAGCAGTGAAGCCTTGGGACAGGGGCTAGTACTGTTTTTT.

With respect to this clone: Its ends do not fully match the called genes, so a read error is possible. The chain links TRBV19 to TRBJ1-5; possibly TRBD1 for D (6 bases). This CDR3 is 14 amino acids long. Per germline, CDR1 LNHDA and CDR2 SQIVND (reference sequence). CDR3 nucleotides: TGTGCCAGTAATATACAGGGCCCGAGGCAGCCCCAGCATTTT. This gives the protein CASNIQGPRQPQHF.

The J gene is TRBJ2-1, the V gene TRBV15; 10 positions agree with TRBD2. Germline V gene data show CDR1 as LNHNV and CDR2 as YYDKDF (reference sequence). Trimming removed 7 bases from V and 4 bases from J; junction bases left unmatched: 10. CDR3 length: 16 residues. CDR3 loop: CATTFTGTSVYNEQFF. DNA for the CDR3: TGTGCCACCACCTTCACCGGGACTAGCGTATACAATGAGCAGTTCTTC.

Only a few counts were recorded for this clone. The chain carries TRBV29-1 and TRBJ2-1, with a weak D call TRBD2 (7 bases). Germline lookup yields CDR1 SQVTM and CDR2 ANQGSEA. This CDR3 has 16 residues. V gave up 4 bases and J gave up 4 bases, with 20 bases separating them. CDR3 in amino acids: CSVGALGGGGYNEQFF. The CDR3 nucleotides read TGCAGCGTTGGGGCCCTGGGGGGCGGGGGATACAATGAGCAGTTCTTC.

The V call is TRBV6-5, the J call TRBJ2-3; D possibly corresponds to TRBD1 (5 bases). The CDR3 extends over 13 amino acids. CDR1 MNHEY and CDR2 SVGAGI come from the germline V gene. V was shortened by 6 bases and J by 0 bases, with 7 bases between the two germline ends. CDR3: CASSRVSTDTQYF. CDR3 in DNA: TGTGCCAGCAGCAGGGTTAGCACAGATACGCAGTATTTT.

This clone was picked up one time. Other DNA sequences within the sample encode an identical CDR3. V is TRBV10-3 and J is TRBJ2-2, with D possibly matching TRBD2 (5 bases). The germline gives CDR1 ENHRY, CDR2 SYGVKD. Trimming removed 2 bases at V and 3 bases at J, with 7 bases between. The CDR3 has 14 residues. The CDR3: CAISEPRDTGELFF. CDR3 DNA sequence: TGTGCCATCAGTGAGCCGAGGGACACCGGGGAGCTGTTTTTT.

The CDR3 is CASSFGQGNFHTQYF. CDR3 DNA sequence: TGTGCCAGCAGCTTCGGACAGGGGAACTTCCATACGCAGTATTTT. The chain employs TRBV7-9 and TRBJ2-3; 9 positions agree with TRBD1. The junction had 8 bases not matched to a gene; V was cut back by 3 bases and J by 7 bases. Germline CDR1 is SEHNR and CDR2 is FQNEAQ (reference sequence). The CDR3 runs 15 residues.

CDR3 DNA sequence: TGTGCCAGCAGTCCCGCCAGGGGCCACGGGGAGCTGTTTTTT. This translates into CASSPARGHGELFF. J is TRBJ2-2 and V is TRBV6-5; tentatively, D is TRBD1 (6 bases). Between the trimmed V and J ends, which lost 5 bases and 7 bases, there was a span of 14 bases. The CDR3 runs to 14 residues. Germline lookup yields CDR1 MNHEY and CDR2 SVGAGI.

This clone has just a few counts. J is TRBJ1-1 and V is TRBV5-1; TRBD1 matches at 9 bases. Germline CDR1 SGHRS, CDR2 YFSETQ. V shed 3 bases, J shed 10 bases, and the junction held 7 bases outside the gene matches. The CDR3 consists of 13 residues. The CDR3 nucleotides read TGCGCCAGCAGCTATGTACAGGGGGCGGGAGCTTTCTTT. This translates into CASSYVQGAGAFF.

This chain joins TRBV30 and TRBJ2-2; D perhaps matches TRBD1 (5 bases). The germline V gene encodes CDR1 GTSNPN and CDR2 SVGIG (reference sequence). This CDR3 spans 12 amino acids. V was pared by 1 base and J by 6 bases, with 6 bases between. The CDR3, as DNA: TGTGCCTGGAGTGGGGGCGCCGGGGAGCTGTTTTTT. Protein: CAWSGGAGELFF.

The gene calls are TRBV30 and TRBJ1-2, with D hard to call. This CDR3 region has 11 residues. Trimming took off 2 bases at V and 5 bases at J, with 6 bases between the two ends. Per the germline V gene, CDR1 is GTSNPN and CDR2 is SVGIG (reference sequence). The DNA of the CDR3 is TGTGCCTGGAGTCTCGTTTATGGCTACACCTTC. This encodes CAWSLVYGYTF.

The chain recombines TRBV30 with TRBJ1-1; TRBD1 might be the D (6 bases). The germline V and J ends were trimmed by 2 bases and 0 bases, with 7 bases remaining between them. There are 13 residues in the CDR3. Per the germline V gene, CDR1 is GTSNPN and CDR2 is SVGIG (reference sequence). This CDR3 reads CAWSQGLNTEAFF. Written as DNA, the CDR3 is TGTGCCTGGAGTCAGGGGTTGAACACTGAAGCTTTCTTT. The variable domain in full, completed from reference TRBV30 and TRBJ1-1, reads SQTIHQWPATLVQPVGSPLSLECTVEGTSNPNLYWYRQAAGRGLQLLFYSVGIGQISSEVPQNLSASRPQDRQFILSSKKLLLSDSGFYLCAWSQGLNTEAFFGQGTRLTVV.

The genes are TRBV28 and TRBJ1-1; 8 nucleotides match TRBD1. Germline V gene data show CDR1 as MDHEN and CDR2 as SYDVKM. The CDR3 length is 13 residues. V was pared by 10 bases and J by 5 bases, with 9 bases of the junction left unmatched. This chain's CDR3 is CANQGAGGTEAFF. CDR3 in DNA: TGTGCCAACCAGGGGGCGGGTGGGACTGAAGCTTTCTTT.